Listed below are T cell receptor beta chains from one sample, sequenced in a study of lymphopenia after photon versus proton radiotherapy. Libraries were prepared by immunoSEQ multiplex PCR; TCRdb keeps only in-frame clonotypes and omits some of them. The sample has tens of thousands of clones, approximately 82% seen once. This specimen was peripheral blood, taken from a patient treated with proton-based radiotherapy. These TCRs come from a man in his 60s with pancreatic cancer. CDR3s include the opening cysteine and the closing phenylalanine or tryptophan.

>TRBV10-3|.
CAISERVYEQYF
>TRBV6-1|TRBJ1-2
CASSGTIGQALGYTF
>TRBV30|TRBJ2-3
CAYGLAGRFDTQYF
>TRBV6-6|TRBJ1-5
CASSYGGAGQPQHF
>TRBV18|TRBJ1-5
CASSPPTGWQQPQHF
>TRBV29-1|TRBJ2-1
CSGGGAGGAYNEQFF
>TRBV29-1|TRBJ2-1
CSATTGNEQFF
>TRBV18|TRBJ1-5
CASSPAGPPNQPQHF
>TRBV11-2|TRBJ1-5
CASSPSSGIGSNQPQHF
>TRBV6-1|TRBJ2-7
CASQLAGGDEQYF
>TRBV7-9|TRBJ1-1
CASRQADWEAFF
>TRBV29-1|TRBJ1-4
CSVDGTGFGEKLFF
>TRBV29-1|TRBJ2-2
CSVRGSSNTGELFF
>TRBV9|TRBJ2-5
CASSQPAGTQYF
>TRBV7-2|TRBJ2-5
CASSLGQTRVGAGETQYF
>TRBV30|TRBJ1-5
CAWRGDLRQPQHF
>TRBV19|TRBJ1-5
CASSIRGSNQPQHF
>TRBV11-3|TRBJ2-1
CASSQMRGANEQFF
>TRBV10-3|TRBJ2-3
CAISGGSGRTDTQYF
>TRBV9|TRBJ1-3
CASSARDRDGNTIYF
>TRBV11-2|TRBJ2-7
CASTSPGRTEQYF
>TRBV2|TRBJ2-5
CASSELAGEVTQYF
>TRBV28|TRBJ2-3
CASSLISGSHKGTDTQYF
>TRBV18|TRBJ1-4
CASSPLKGGPTNEKLFF
>TRBV7-9|TRBJ2-5
CASSLIQGKETQYF
>TRBV9|TRBJ1-4
CASSPRKGMANEKLFF
>TRBV6-1|TRBJ1-5
CASSEGGVNSNQPQHF
>TRBV29-1|TRBJ2-1
CSVVGLAGGYNEQFF
>TRBV28|TRBJ2-1
CASSLYPNEQFF
>TRBV11-1|TRBJ2-1
CASSTGTSGSYNEQFF
>TRBV28|TRBJ1-1
CASSFPHMNTEAFF
>TRBV18|TRBJ1-4
CASSPQATNEKLFF
>TRBV18|TRBJ1-1
CASSQKPGQGGLGAEAFF
>TRBV6-6|TRBJ2-1
CASRGTESYNEQFF
>TRBV27|TRBJ2-1
CASSSSGRAQFF
>TRBV30|TRBJ1-5
CAWNTGQGASQPQHF
>TRBV7-3|TRBJ2-2
CASQSGRDGELFF
>TRBV5-4|TRBJ1-1
CASRGSRENTEAFF
>TRBV7-2|TRBJ2-1
CASSLPTFGGSYNEQFF
>TRBV6-1|TRBJ2-7
CASSDDRGGEQYF
>TRBV7-3|TRBJ2-3
CASSVTGGRTDTQYF
>TRBV7-2|TRBJ1-5
CASSWGQSNQPQHF
>TRBV6-5|TRBJ1-3
CASRSQGPSGNTIYF
>TRBV28|TRBJ2-5
CASRQAGTGGKETQYF